Included here is one T cell receptor (beta chain) sequence, with context. The antigen is not known. These data belong to a study of shared clonotypes between healthy human individuals. The CDR3 extends over 15 amino acids. Germline V gene lookup returns CDR1 MDHEN and CDR2 SYDVKM. With V trimmed by 5 bases and J by 2 bases, 8 bases remained unmatched. Generated by immunoSEQ multiplex PCR, the TCRdb table keeps only in-frame clones and is missing some. The sample records about 2,500,000 clones, just over 90% being singletons. General observations from the study: Lower generation probabilities were found for non-shared clonotypes than for those shared by all four donors.

Sequences were obtained from naive CD4+ T cells sorted from blood. Subset reported: CD45RA+ positively selected. The chain uses TRBV28 and TRBJ2-7, with 8 bases aligning to TRBD1. The source of this sequence is a man aged 18 to 29 in good health. The CDR3 DNA reads as TGTGCCAGCAGTGCCCGGTTACAGGGGGCCTACGAGCAGTACTTC. Residues: CASSARLQGAYEQYF. Full variable domain (remainder filled in from reference TRBV28 and TRBJ2-7): DVKVTQSSRYLVKRTGEKVFLECVQDMDHENMFWYRQDPGLGLRLIYFSYDVKMKEKGDIPEGYSVSREKKERFSLILESASTNQTSMYLCASSARLQGAYEQYFGPGTRLTVT.